The clone carrying this TCR beta chain showed up just a few times. Its cognate antigen is unknown. Authors' analysis steps: There were a median of around 96,000 TCRs per sample, with a range from 23,224 to 690,600. MiXCR, applied by TCRdb to the RACE reads, yields one record per CDR3 protein. What appears here as the V and J calls and clone size reflects TCRdb's work, not the paper's. The table records under 450,000 distinct CDR3 sequences, more than 4.5% of them present only once. These data are taken from a study of human T cells and chemical hapten exposure. Points from the study as a whole: Expanded TCRs made up significantly more big CDR3 similarity clusters than controls did.

Specified time point: patch test 1, 2 weeks after DPC sensitization. Treatment meaning: therapeutic diphenylcyclopropenone sensitization with weekly scalp DPC. Ahead of each patch test application, blood was drawn. Every donor had alopecia and was 18 to 70 years old; all were suitable for DPC. This CDR3 is 15 amino acids long. In germline, CDR1 is DFQATT, CDR2 SNEGSKA (reference sequence). V was shortened by 1 base and J by 3 bases, with 15 bases between the two germline ends. This TCR was recovered from a woman aged 45-60 years with alopecia areata. Some clones in this sample may be carry-over from other donors' samples. This specimen was whole blood, taken in connection with sensitization to the hapten diphenylcyclopropenone (DPC). This chain connects TRBV20-1 to TRBJ2-5; either TRBD1 or TRBD2 may supply D (5 bases each). The CDR3 nucleotides read TGCAGTGCTAGAGCAGAGGGGTCCCCTAAAGAGACCCAGTACTTC. Protein: CSARAEGSPKETQYF.